The sequence of this TCR beta chain was determined in a study of blood T cells in healthy people across ages. The CDR3 has 16 amino acids. Germline V lookup: CDR1 SGHTA, CDR2 FQGNSA. The germline V and J ends were trimmed by 6 bases and 2 bases, with 18 bases remaining between them. This clonotype was seen a few times. As yet, its antigen is unknown. Then a second PCR, running about 6 to 11 cycles, was carried out with a sample-barcoded 5' primer and a J-beta primer mix. Each cDNA molecule received a tag from a template-switch adaptor that had 12 random nucleotides. No fewer than 3 million CDR3-containing paired-end reads came from each sample. TCRdb ran MiXCR on the 5' RACE reads and lists one entry per CDR3 protein. Here the sample spans about 770,000 distinct CDR3 sequences, 40% to 50% being singletons. Study-wide results and caveats: Changes seen in expanded clonotypes were possibly confounded by donor CMV status left unknown.

Total RNA extracted from each sample amounted to at least 5.5 micrograms. This TCR derives from a man in his sixties in good health. The sample consisted of blood. The V gene is TRBV7-2, the J gene TRBJ2-3, with D perhaps TRBD2 (7 bases). Here the CDR3 reads CASRKPGGAPTDTQYF. In DNA form, the CDR3 reads TGTGCCAGCAGGAAACCGGGGGGCGCGCCCACAGATACGCAGTATTTT.